The sequence of this T cell receptor (beta chain) was determined in a study of control samples from healthy donors and cancer patients. Deletions cut 3 bases from V and 7 bases from J, with 16 bases between. Germline CDR1 SGDLS, CDR2 YYNGEE. The CDR3 loop spans 14 amino acids. Sequencing used immunoSEQ multiplex PCR; TCRdb keeps in-frame clones, though not all of them. The table lists roughly 200,000 clones, approximately 92% of them singletons. Material: blood. The sequence was obtained from a young man in good health. This chain links TRBV9 with TRBJ1-2; the D is unclear. The CDR3 DNA sequence: TGTGCCAGCAGCGGGCTGACGTCGGGTGGTGGCTACACCTTC. Translation gives CASSGLTSGGGYTF. The variable domain in full, completed from reference TRBV9 and TRBJ1-2, reads DSGVTQTPKHLITATGQRVTLRCSPRSGDLSVYWYQQSLDQGLQFLIQYYNGEERAKGNILERFSAQQFPDLHSELNLSSLELGDSALYFCASSGLTSGGGYTFGSGTRLTVV.